A single sample gave rise to the 28 T cell receptor beta chains below, sequenced in a study of blood T cell repertoires in COVID-19. The data were produced by immunoSEQ multiplex PCR, yet TCRdb's version contains in-frame clones alone and is incomplete. The table has roughly 200,000 clones, more than 75% seen once; the top ten hold roughly 8%. Sequencing was done on a sample of peripheral blood. The receptors derive from a woman aged 80 or over with COVID-19, enrolled during active disease.

This clone was found once. The gene calls are TRBV30 and TRBJ1-1; TRBD1 matches at 8 bases. Germline-derived CDR1 and CDR2 are GTSNPN and SVGIG (reference sequence). V dropped 5 bases and J dropped 6; count of bases not matched to a gene: 11. There are 14 residues in the CDR3. CDR3: CAWSIPGQVSEAFF. The CDR3 DNA reads TGTGCCTGGTCCATACCGGGACAGGTCTCTGAAGCTTTCTTT.

This clone was counted a single time. The V gene is TRBV5-1, the J gene TRBJ2-5; TRBD2 aligns across 11 bases. V gave up 4 bases and J gave up 4 bases; unmatched junction bases: 9. Germline values: CDR1 SGHRS, CDR2 YFSETQ. CDR3 size: 16 residues. CDR3 sequence reads: CASSPRLAGSVETQYF. CDR3 bases: TGCGCCAGCAGCCCCCGACTAGCGGGGAGTGTAGAGACCCAGTACTTC.

V usage is TRBV5-4 and J usage is TRBJ1-1; 8 bases fit TRBD1. CDR1 and CDR2 (germline): SGHNT, YYREEE (reference sequence). J lost 2 bases, V lost 4 bases, and 7 bases had no gene match. The CDR3 consists of 15 residues. CDR3 sequence: CASSPGGASNTEAFF. The DNA of the CDR3 is TGTGCCAGCAGCCCAGGGGGCGCTTCCAACACTGAAGCTTTCTTT.

The chain employs TRBV30 and TRBJ1-1, with D perhaps matching TRBD1 (5 bases). The germline V gene encodes CDR1 GTSNPN and CDR2 SVGIG (reference sequence). With 0 bases removed from V and 11 bases from J, the gap between germline ends came to 10 bases. The length of the CDR3 is 11 residues. The CDR3 DNA is TGTGCCTGGAGTGTATCAGGGTCCGCTTTCTTT. Its translation is CAWSVSGSAFF.

The genes are TRBV7-8 and TRBJ2-2, with D maybe TRBD2 (6 bases). From germline, CDR1 is SGHVS and CDR2 FQNEAQ. Trimming took off 4 bases at V and 6 bases at J, with 15 bases between the two ends. The CDR3 sequence is 15 residues long. CDR3 DNA: TGTGCCAGCAGCTCCTCGGGGGAGCGATCCGGGGAGCTGTTTTTT. Translation: CASSSSGERSGELFF.

In this sample, this clone turned up once. The chain has TRBV30 and TRBJ2-5; 8 bases agree with TRBD2. V shed 3 bases, J shed 6 bases, and the junction held 9 bases outside the gene matches. The CDR3 totals 14 residues. Germline V gene data show CDR1 as GTSNPN and CDR2 as SVGIG (reference sequence). The CDR3 DNA is TGTGCCTGGAGCGTCGGGGGGGGCATAAAGACCCAGTACTTC. Amino acids: CAWSVGGGIKTQYF.

This rearrangement joins TRBV28 to TRBJ1-1; TRBD1 is a possible D gene (5 bases). This CDR3 contains 13 residues. Germline CDR1 reads MDHEN; CDR2 reads SYDVKM. The V end was cut by 8 bases, the J end by 4 bases, with 14 bases between. The CDR3 coding sequence is TGTGCCAGCGACCTTGGGGGAGGCACTGAAGCTTTCTTT. This codes for CASDLGGGTEAFF.

The chain combines TRBV7-3 with TRBJ2-3; TRBD2 matches 11 bases. The CDR3 totals 12 residues. Germline assignment: CDR1 SGHTA and CDR2 FQGTGA. After removal of 9 bases from V and 9 bases from J, the junction contained 5 bases not matched to a gene. CDR3 residues: CASGTSGQTQYF. CDR3 DNA: TGTGCCAGTGGGACTAGCGGCCAAACGCAGTATTTT. The whole variable domain, remainder taken from reference TRBV7-3 and TRBJ2-3, is GAGVSQTPSNKVTEKGKYVELRCDPISGHTALYWYRQSLGQGPEFLIYFQGTGAADDSGLPNDRFFAVRPEGSVSTLKIQRTERGDSAVYLCASGTSGQTQYFGPGTRLTVL.

This clone was seen a handful of times. J is TRBJ1-5 and V is TRBV15, with D possibly matching TRBD1 (6 bases). Germline CDR1 LNHNV, CDR2 YYDKDF (reference sequence). Between the trimmed V and J ends, which lost 1 base and 1 base, there was a span of 14 bases. This CDR3 is 17 amino acids long. For the CDR3, the DNA is TGTGCCACCAGCAGAGCCCCGGGGACACTAAGCAATCAGCCCCAGCATTTT. Encoded protein: CATSRAPGTLSNQPQHF.

The V gene is TRBV30, the J gene TRBJ1-1, with a tentative D call TRBD1 (6 bases). Germline CDR1 reads GTSNPN; CDR2 reads SVGIG (reference sequence). V was pared by 2 bases and J by 2 bases, with 9 bases between. The CDR3 has 13 residues. Here the CDR3 reads CAWSPGQNTEAFF. DNA for the CDR3: TGTGCCTGGAGTCCGGGACAAAACACTGAAGCTTTCTTT. Full variable domain (missing parts from reference TRBV30 and TRBJ1-1): SQTIHQWPATLVQPVGSPLSLECTVEGTSNPNLYWYRQAAGRGLQLLFYSVGIGQISSEVPQNLSASRPQDRQFILSSKKLLLSDSGFYLCAWSPGQNTEAFFGQGTRLTVV.

The rearrangement joins TRBV7-2 to TRBJ1-2, with D perhaps matching TRBD1 (6 bases). Germline CDR1 SGHTA, CDR2 FQGNSA. Trimming pared 5 bases from V and 3 bases from J, leaving 16 bases between. This CDR3 is built from 15 residues. As DNA, the CDR3 is TGTGCCAGCAGCCCGAGGGCAGGGGCGGACTATGGCTACACCTTC. Translation gives CASSPRAGADYGYTF. The full variable domain, rest sourced from reference TRBV7-2 and TRBJ1-2, is GAGVSQSPSNKVTEKGKDVELRCDPISGHTALYWYRQSLGQGLEFLIYFQGNSAPDKSGLPSDRFSAERTGGSVSTLTIQRTQQEDSAVYLCASSPRAGADYGYTFGSGTRLTVV.

V gene TRBV6-5 combines with J gene TRBJ1-1; D possibly corresponds to TRBD1 (6 bases). CDR3 length: 13 amino acids. Germline V CDR1 and CDR2: MNHEY, SVGAGI. V was pared by 6 bases and J by 3 bases, with 11 bases between. The CDR3, as DNA: TGTGCCAGCAGCCGGACAGTCTACACTGAAGCTTTCTTT. As protein: CASSRTVYTEAFF.

The rearrangement joins TRBV29-1 to TRBJ1-2, with 7 positions matching TRBD1. Germline assignment: CDR1 SQVTM and CDR2 ANQGSEA. The CDR3 runs to 11 residues. J was trimmed by 6 bases and V by 3 bases; bases with no gene match: 1. The CDR3 loop reads CSVDGTDGYTF. DNA for the CDR3: TGCAGCGTTGACGGGACAGATGGCTACACCTTC.

Here the CDR3 reads CASSRLKLENEQFF. CDR3 DNA sequence: TGTGCCAGCAGCCGATTGAAACTAGAAAATGAGCAGTTCTTC. This rearrangement joins TRBV4-2 to TRBJ2-1, with D tentatively TRBD2 (5 bases). With 4 bases removed from V and 7 bases from J, the gap between germline ends came to 14 bases. The CDR3 is 14 residues long. Germline V gene lookup returns CDR1 LGHNA and CDR2 YNFKEQ.

This chain links TRBV28 with TRBJ2-7; D perhaps matches TRBD2 (6 bases). Trimming shortened V by 5 bases and J by 0 bases, and 11 bases separated the two germline ends. The CDR3 is 14 amino acids. CDR1 and CDR2 (germline): MDHEN, SYDVKM. The CDR3 loop reads CASSNGGLSYEQYF. CDR3 coding DNA: TGTGCCAGCAGTAATGGGGGACTCTCCTACGAGCAGTACTTC.

There are a few counts of this clone. V and J are TRBV5-8 and TRBJ1-2; TRBD1 agrees at 7 bases. Per germline, CDR1 SGHTS and CDR2 YDEGEE. The CDR3 is made up of 15 amino acids. The ends lost 0 bases at V and 4 bases at J; junction bases unmatched: 6. Here the CDR3 DNA reads TGTGCCAGCAGCTTGGCGCGCAGGGGGTTCTATGGCTACACCTTC. Protein product: CASSLARRGFYGYTF.

In this sample, this clone turned up a few times. The rearrangement links TRBV7-2 to TRBJ1-2; D gene unclear. This CDR3 comprises 14 residues. Germline-derived CDR1 and CDR2 are SGHTA and FQGNSA. V lost 6 bases and J 5 bases, leaving 16 bases between the germline ends. The CDR3 sequence is CASSSHWQEYGYTF. DNA for the CDR3: TGTGCCAGCAGTTCTCACTGGCAGGAATATGGCTACACCTTC.

In its sample, this clone was seen once. V gene TRBV30 combines with J gene TRBJ2-4, with D unclear. This CDR3 has 13 residues. CDR1 and CDR2 (germline): GTSNPN, SVGIG (reference sequence). The V and J ends lost 5 bases and 3 bases respectively, with 11 bases between them. CDR3 in DNA: TGTGCCTGGCGTTTGAGTGGCAAAAACATTCAGTACTTC. Its translation: CAWRLSGKNIQYF.

This sequence joins TRBV6-5 and TRBJ2-7, with 10 bases fitting TRBD1. This CDR3 has 16 residues. Germline CDR1 and CDR2: MNHEY and SVGAGI. V was clipped by 2 bases and J by 5 bases; unmatched bases: 9. Written as DNA, the CDR3 is TGTGCCAGCAGTTACCTCGGGGGACAGGGGAACCACGAGCAGTACTTC. Protein sequence: CASSYLGGQGNHEQYF.

The chain recombines TRBV5-1 with TRBJ2-5; tentatively, D is TRBD1 (5 bases). CDR3 length: 15 amino acids. V was cut by 0 bases and J by 5 bases, with 14 bases left in between. Germline V lookup: CDR1 SGHRS, CDR2 YFSETQ. The CDR3 region is CASSLGWGTGETQYF. In nucleotides, the CDR3 is TGCGCCAGCAGCTTGGGATGGGGCACCGGGGAGACCCAGTACTTC.

V is TRBV4-2 and J is TRBJ1-1, with D uncertain. The CDR3 sequence is 14 residues long. CDR1 is LGHNA, CDR2 YNFKEQ, per germline. V was pared by 4 bases and J by 2 bases, with 11 bases between. CDR3 residues: CASSPPGANTEAFF. The CDR3 DNA sequence: TGTGCCAGCAGCCCTCCAGGTGCCAACACTGAAGCTTTCTTT.

The chain couples TRBV19 to TRBJ2-4; D gene unclear. Trimming cost V 3 bases and J 4 bases, with 13 bases left between them. This CDR3 comprises 15 residues. Germline CDR1 LNHDA, CDR2 SQIVND (reference sequence). CDR3 nucleotides: TGTGCCAGTAGTATCGGCCAGAGGCTAAAAAACATTCAGTACTTC. Its protein product is CASSIGQRLKNIQYF. The variable domain in full, completed from reference TRBV19 and TRBJ2-4, reads DGGITQSPKYLFRKEGQNVTLSCEQNLNHDAMYWYRQDPGQGLRLIYYSQIVNDFQKGDIAEGYSVSREKKESFPLTVTSAQKNPTAFYLCASSIGQRLKNIQYFGAGTRLSVL.

This clone appeared a single time. This rearrangement joins TRBV19 to TRBJ1-5; tentative D call: TRBD1 (6 bases). CDR1 is LNHDA, CDR2 SQIVND, per germline (reference sequence). CDR3 length: 15 amino acids. Trimming shortened V by 1 base and J by 3 bases, and 10 bases separated the two germline ends. The CDR3 sequence is CASSIGGGVNQPQHF. CDR3 DNA sequence: TGTGCCAGTAGTATAGGAGGGGGGGTCAATCAGCCCCAGCATTTT.

This clone was seen once. The chain is built from TRBV6-5 and TRBJ2-5, with 10 bases identical to TRBD1. Germline V gives CDR1 MNHEY, CDR2 SVGAGI. V shed 11 bases, J shed 1 base, and the junction held 10 bases outside the gene matches. The CDR3 extends over 15 amino acids. The CDR3: CAALRWTGGQETQYF. The CDR3 DNA reads as TGTGCCGCATTAAGGTGGACAGGGGGCCAAGAGACCCAGTACTTC.

The chain couples TRBV20-1 to TRBJ1-1; D not certain. Germline CDR1 reads DFQATT; CDR2 reads SNEGSKA (reference sequence). V lost 4 bases and J 13 bases, leaving 16 bases between the germline ends. The length of the CDR3 is 11 residues. CDR3 nucleotides: TGCAGTGCTATGGGCGGGCATAAGGTTTTCTTT. Amino acids: CSAMGGHKVFF.

This chain uses TRBV6-1 with TRBJ1-6; the D is unclear. Per the germline V gene, CDR1 is MNHNS and CDR2 is SASEGT. This CDR3 contains 16 residues. V was cut by 3 bases and J by 0 bases, with 9 bases left in between. CDR3 amino acids: CASSERGSSYNSPLHF. The CDR3 DNA reads TGTGCCAGCAGTGAGCGGGGTAGCTCCTATAATTCACCCCTCCACTTT.

The chain uses TRBV7-2 and TRBJ1-3; D is perhaps TRBD1 (6 bases). Germline CDR1 reads SGHTA; CDR2 reads FQGNSA. The CDR3 totals 17 residues. The V end was cut by 0 bases, the J end by 2 bases, with 14 bases between. This CDR3 reads CASSLAFRGATGNTIYF. The CDR3 DNA is TGTGCCAGCAGCTTAGCATTTCGGGGGGCGACTGGAAACACCATATATTTT.

This clone is a singleton in its sample. The chain is built from TRBV9 and TRBJ1-1; D not resolved. Trimming pared 0 bases from V and 3 bases from J, leaving 12 bases between. Germline assignment: CDR1 SGDLS and CDR2 YYNGEE. This CDR3 spans 15 amino acids. The CDR3 spells CASSVAGPGDTEAFF. Here the CDR3 DNA reads TGTGCCAGCAGCGTAGCGGGCCCCGGGGACACTGAAGCTTTCTTT. The variable domain in full, completed from reference TRBV9 and TRBJ1-1, reads DSGVTQTPKHLITATGQRVTLRCSPRSGDLSVYWYQQSLDQGLQFLIQYYNGEERAKGNILERFSAQQFPDLHSELNLSSLELGDSALYFCASSVAGPGDTEAFFGQGTRLTVV.